This T cell receptor beta chain was captured by sequencing in a study of blood T cell repertoires in COVID-19. Study-wide background: Samples taken during acute and convalescent COVID-19 were collected in the United States, Italy and Spain. The cDNA or gDNA used as material had been derived from T cells, B-cell-depleted T cells, or PBMCs.

CDR1 is LNHDA and CDR2 is SQIVND in the germline V gene (reference sequence). Trimming at V came to 4 bases and at J to 4 bases, leaving 4 bases not matched to a gene. This CDR3 has 15 residues. Per the original data handling: Amplified reference gene primers provided the basis for estimating nucleated cell counts. Assay used: immunoSEQ multiplex PCR; TCRdb lists only in-frame clones, some missing. V, J and clone size are taken as reported in that table, and D and trimming were inferred from the DNA itself. The data contain about 240,000 clones, 88% of them singletons. The chain recombines TRBV19 with TRBJ1-5; 10 nucleotides align to TRBD1. This sequence originates from a woman aged 25 to 39 with acute or convalescent COVID-19. Sequencing was carried out using peripheral blood. The CDR3 region is CASSTRQGANQPQHF. The CDR3 DNA is TGTGCCAGTAGTACTCGACAGGGGGCAAATCAGCCCCAGCATTTT.